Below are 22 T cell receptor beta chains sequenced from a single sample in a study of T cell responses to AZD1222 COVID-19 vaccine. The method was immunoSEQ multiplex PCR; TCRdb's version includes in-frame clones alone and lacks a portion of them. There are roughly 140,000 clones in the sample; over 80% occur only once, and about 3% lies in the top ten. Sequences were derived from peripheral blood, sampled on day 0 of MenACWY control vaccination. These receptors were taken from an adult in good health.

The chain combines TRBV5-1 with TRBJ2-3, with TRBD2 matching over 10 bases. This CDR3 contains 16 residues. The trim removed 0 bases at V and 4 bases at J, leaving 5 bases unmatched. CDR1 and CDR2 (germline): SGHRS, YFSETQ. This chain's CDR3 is CASSLAASGSSDTQYF. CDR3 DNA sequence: TGCGCCAGCAGCTTGGCTGCTAGCGGGAGCTCAGATACGCAGTATTTT.

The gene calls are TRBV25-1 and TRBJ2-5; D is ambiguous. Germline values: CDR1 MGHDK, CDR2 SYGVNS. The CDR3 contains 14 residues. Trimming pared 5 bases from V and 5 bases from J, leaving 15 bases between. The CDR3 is CASSLGQVPETQYF. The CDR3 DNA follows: TGTGCCAGCAGTCTAGGGCAGGTACCCGAGACCCAGTACTTC.

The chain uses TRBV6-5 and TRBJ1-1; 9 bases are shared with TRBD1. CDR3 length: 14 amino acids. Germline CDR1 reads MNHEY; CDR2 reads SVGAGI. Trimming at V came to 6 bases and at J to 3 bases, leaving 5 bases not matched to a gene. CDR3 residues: CASRTGGTDTEAFF. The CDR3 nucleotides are TGTGCCAGCAGGACAGGGGGGACGGACACTGAAGCTTTCTTT.

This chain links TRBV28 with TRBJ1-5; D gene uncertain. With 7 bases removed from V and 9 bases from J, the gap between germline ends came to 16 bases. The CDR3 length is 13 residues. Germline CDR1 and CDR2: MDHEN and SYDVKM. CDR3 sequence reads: CASISSGSGPQHF. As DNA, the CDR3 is TGTGCCAGCATTAGTAGCGGTTCTGGGCCCCAGCATTTT.

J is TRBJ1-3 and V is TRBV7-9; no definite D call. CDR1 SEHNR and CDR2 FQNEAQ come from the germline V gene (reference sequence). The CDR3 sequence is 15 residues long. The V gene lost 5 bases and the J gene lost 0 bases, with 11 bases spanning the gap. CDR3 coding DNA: TGTGCCAGCAGCAAGGACCGAAGCTCTGGAAACACCATATATTTT. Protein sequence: CASSKDRSSGNTIYF.

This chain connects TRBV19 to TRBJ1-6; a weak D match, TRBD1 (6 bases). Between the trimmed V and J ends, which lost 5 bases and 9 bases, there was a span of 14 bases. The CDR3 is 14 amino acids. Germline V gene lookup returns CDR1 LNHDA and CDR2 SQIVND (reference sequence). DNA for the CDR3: TGTGCCAGTAGTGGCCGGGACATAGGTTCACCCCTCCACTTT. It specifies CASSGRDIGSPLHF.

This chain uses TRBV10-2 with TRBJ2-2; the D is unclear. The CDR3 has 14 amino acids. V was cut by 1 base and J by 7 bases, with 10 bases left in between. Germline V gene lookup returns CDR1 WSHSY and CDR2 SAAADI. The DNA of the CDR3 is TGCGCCAGCAGTGAGTACAGTGTCGTCGGGGAGCTGTTTTTT. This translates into CASSEYSVVGELFF.

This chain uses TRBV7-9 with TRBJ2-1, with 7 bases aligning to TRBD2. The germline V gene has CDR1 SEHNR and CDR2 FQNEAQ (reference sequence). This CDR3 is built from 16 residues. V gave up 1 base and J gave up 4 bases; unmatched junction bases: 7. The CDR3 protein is CASSLGLAFVYNEQFF. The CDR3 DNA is TGTGCCAGCAGCTTAGGACTAGCTTTTGTATACAATGAGCAGTTCTTC.

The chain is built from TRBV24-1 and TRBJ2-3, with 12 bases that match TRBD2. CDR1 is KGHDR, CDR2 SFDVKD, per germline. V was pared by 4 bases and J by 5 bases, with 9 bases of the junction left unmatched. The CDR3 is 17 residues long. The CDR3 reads CATSDPGSSGGEDTQYF. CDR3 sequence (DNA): TGTGCCACCAGTGACCCTGGGTCTAGCGGGGGGGAAGATACGCAGTATTTT.

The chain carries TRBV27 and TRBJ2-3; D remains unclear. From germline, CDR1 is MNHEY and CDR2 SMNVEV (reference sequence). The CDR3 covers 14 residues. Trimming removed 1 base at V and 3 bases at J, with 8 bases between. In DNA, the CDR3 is TGTGCCAGCAGTTTATGGACGGAGACAGATACGCAGTATTTT. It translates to CASSLWTETDTQYF.

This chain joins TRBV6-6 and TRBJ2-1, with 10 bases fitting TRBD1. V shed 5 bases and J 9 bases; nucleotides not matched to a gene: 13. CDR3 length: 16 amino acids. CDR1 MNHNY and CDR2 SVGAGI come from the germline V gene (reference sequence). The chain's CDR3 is CASSPGTGVSVTEQFF. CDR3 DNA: TGTGCCAGCAGTCCCGGGACAGGGGTCTCCGTCACTGAGCAGTTCTTC.

The CDR3 here is CASKTSRDNYGYTF. CDR3 sequence (DNA): TGTGCCAGTAAGACCAGCCGGGATAACTATGGCTACACCTTC. The chain recombines TRBV2 with TRBJ1-2; D uncertain. Germline lookup yields CDR1 SNHLY and CDR2 FYNNEI. There are 14 residues in the CDR3. The V gene lost 9 bases and the J gene lost 1 base, with 15 bases spanning the gap. Together with reference TRBV2 and TRBJ1-2, the CDR3 gives the full variable domain: EPEVTQTPSHQVTQMGQEVILRCVPISNHLYFYWYRQILGQKVEFLVSFYNNEISEKSEIFDDQFSVERPDGSNFTLKIRSTKLEDSAMYFCASKTSRDNYGYTFGSGTRLTVV.

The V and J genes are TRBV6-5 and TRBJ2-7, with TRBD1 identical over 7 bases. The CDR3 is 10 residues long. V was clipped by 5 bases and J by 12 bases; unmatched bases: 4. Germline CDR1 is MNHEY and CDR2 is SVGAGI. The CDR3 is CASSMGQPYF. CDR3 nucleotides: TGTGCCAGCAGTATGGGACAGCCGTACTTC.

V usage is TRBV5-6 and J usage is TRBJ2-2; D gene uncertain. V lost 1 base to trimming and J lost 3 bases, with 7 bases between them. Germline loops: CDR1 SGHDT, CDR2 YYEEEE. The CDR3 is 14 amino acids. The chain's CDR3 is CASSLRSDTGELFF. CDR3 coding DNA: TGTGCCAGCAGCTTGAGGTCGGACACCGGGGAGCTGTTTTTT.

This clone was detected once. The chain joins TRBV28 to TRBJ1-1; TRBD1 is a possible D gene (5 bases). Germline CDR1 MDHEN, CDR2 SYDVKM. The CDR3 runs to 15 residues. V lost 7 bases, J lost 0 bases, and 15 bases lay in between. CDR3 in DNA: TGTGCCAGCAAGTTTACAGGCAAACTGAACACTGAAGCTTTCTTT. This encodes CASKFTGKLNTEAFF.

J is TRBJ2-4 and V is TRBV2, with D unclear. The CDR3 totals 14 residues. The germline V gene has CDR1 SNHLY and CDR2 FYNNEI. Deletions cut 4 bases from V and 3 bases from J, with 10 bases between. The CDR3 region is CASSAPPVKNIQYF. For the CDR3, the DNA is TGTGCCAGCAGTGCACCTCCTGTCAAAAACATTCAGTACTTC.

The CDR3 sequence is CASSPDISYGYTF. The CDR3 bases are TGTGCCAGCTCACCTGATATTAGCTATGGCTACACCTTC. The chain is built from TRBV18 and TRBJ1-2; D remains ambiguous. There are 13 residues in the CDR3. V lost 3 bases and J 4 bases, leaving 9 bases between the germline ends. The germline gives CDR1 KGHSH, CDR2 LQKENI.

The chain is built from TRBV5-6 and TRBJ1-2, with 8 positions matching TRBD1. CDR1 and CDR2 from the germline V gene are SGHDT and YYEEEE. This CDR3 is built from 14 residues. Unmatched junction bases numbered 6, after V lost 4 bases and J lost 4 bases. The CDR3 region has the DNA TGTGCCAGCAGCGCCGGACAGGGAAGCTATGGCTACACCTTC. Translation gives CASSAGQGSYGYTF.

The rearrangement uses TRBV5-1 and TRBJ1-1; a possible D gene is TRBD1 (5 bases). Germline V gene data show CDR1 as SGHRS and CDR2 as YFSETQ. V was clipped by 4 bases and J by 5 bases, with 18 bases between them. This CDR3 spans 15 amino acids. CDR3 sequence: CASSPRVGTGTEAFF. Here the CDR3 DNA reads TGCGCCAGCAGCCCCCGAGTAGGGACGGGGACTGAAGCTTTCTTT.

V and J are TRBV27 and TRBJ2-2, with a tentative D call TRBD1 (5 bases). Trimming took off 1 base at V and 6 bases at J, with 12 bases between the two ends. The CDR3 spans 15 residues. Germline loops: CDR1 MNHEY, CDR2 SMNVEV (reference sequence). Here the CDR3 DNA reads TGTGCCAGCAGTTTATTTGGCAGGGTAGCCGGGGAGCTGTTTTTT. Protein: CASSLFGRVAGELFF.

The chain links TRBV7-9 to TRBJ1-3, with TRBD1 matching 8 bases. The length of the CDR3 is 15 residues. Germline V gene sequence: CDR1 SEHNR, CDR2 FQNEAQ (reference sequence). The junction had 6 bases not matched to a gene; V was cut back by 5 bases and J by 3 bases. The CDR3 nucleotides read TGTGCCAGCAGCCTACAGGGGGGTCTTGGAAACACCATATATTTT. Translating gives CASSLQGGLGNTIYF.

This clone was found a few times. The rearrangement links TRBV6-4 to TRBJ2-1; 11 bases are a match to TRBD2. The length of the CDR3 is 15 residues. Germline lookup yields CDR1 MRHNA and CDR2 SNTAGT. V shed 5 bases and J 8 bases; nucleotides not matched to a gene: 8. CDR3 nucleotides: TGTGCCAGCAGTCCTGTAGCGGGGGGGTTCGATGAGCAGTTCTTC. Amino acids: CASSPVAGGFDEQFF.